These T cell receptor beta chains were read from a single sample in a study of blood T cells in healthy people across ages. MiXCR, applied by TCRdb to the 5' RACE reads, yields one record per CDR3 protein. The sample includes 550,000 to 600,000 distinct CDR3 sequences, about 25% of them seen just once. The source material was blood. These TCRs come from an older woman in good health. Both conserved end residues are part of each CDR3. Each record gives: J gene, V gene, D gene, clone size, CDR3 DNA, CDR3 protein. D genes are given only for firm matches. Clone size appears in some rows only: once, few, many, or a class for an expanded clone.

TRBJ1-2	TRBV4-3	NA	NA	TGCGCCAGCAGCCAAGATAGGACCCCGGGTGGCTACACCTTC	CASSQDRTPGGYTF
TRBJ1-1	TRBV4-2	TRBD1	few	TGTGCCAGCAGCCGTATCGGGACAGGGCAGGCTTTCTTT	CASSRIGTGQAFF
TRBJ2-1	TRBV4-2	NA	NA	TGTGCCAGCAGCCAAGGTGGGCTAGCGAATGAGCAGTTCTTC	CASSQGGLANEQFF
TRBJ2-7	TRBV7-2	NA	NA	TGTGCCAGCAGCTTAATCAGGACCGAGCAGTACTTC	CASSLIRTEQYF
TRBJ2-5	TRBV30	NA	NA	TGTGCCTGGAGTGCCGGGGGGCGAACCCAGTACTTC	CAWSAGGRTQYF
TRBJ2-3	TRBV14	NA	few	TGTGCCAGCAGCCAAGCCGAGTATACGCAGTATTTT	CASSQAEYTQYF
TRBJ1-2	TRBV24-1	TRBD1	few	TGTGCCACCAGTGACAGCTCGGGACAGGGGGCCCTAGGGGGCTACACCTTC	CATSDSSGQGALGGYTF
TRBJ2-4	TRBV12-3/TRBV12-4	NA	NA	TGTGCCAGCAGTTTCTCGAGGCGGCTGGCCAAAAACATTCAGTACTTC	CASSFSRRLAKNIQYF
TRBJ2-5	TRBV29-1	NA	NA	TGCAGCGTTGAGCGCTGGGGGGCAGCGGGTGAAGAGACCCAGTACTTC	CSVERWGAAGEETQYF
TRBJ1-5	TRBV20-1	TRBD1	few	TGCAGTGCTGAGACAGGGGCCAATCAGCCCCAGCATTTT	CSAETGANQPQHF
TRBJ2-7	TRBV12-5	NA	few	TGTGCTAGTGGTTTGTCGCCAGGCTACGAGCAGTACTTC	CASGLSPGYEQYF
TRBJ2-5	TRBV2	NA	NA	TGTGCCAGCAGACCCATATTTACGTCGGAGACCCAGTACTTC	CASRPIFTSETQYF
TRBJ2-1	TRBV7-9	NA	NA	TGTGCCAGCAGTCCCGGGGGGCCTAGCGGATACAATGAGCAGTTCTTC	CASSPGGPSGYNEQFF
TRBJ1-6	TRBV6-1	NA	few	TGTGCCAGCAGGTCTACAGGAAGCTCACCCCTCCACTTT	CASRSTGSSPLHF
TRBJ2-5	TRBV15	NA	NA	TGTGCCGCGTCGGGACGGTACCAAGAGACCCAGTACTTC	CAASGRYQETQYF
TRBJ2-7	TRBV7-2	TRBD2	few	TGTGCCAGCAGCTTCATGTCTAGCGGGACCTACGAGCAGTACTTC	CASSFMSSGTYEQYF
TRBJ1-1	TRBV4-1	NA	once	TGCGCCAGCAGCCAAGACGGGGTACTGGCTGAAGCTTTCTTT	CASSQDGVLAEAFF
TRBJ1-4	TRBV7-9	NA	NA	TGTGCCAGCAGCTTAGGTAGATTGAAACAGACTTTTACAACTAATGAAAAACTGTTTTTT	CASSLGRLKQTFTTNEKLFF
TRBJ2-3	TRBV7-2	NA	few	TGTGCCAGCAGCTTACGCCCAAGGCGGGCTAGCACAGATACGCAGTATTTT	CASSLRPRRASTDTQYF
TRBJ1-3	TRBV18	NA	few	TGTGCCAGCTCAATCAATCCACAGGGATCTGGAAACACCATATATTTT	CASSINPQGSGNTIYF
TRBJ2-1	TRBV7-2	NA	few	TGTGCCAGCAGCTTATACGGGAACAATGAGCAGTTCTTC	CASSLYGNNEQFF
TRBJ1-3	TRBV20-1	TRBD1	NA	TGCAGTGCTATCGGACAGGCGCACTCTGGAAACACCATATATTTT	CSAIGQAHSGNTIYF
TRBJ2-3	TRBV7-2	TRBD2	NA	TGTGCCAGCAGCTTAGAAGGGTCTAGCGGGGGGGCCGCAGATACGCAGTATTTT	CASSLEGSSGGAADTQYF
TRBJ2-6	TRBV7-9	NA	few	TGTGCCAGCAGCTTTTCCCTAGGCATCGGGGCCAACGTCCTGACTTTC	CASSFSLGIGANVLTF
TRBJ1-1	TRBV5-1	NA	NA	TGCGCCAGCAGTTGGGGGCCTGGTAACACTGAAGCTTTCTTT	CASSWGPGNTEAFF
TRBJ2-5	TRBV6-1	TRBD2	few	TGTGCCAGCAGTCTCGGGGGGGCCGGTGGAGAGACCCAGTACTTC	CASSLGGAGGETQYF